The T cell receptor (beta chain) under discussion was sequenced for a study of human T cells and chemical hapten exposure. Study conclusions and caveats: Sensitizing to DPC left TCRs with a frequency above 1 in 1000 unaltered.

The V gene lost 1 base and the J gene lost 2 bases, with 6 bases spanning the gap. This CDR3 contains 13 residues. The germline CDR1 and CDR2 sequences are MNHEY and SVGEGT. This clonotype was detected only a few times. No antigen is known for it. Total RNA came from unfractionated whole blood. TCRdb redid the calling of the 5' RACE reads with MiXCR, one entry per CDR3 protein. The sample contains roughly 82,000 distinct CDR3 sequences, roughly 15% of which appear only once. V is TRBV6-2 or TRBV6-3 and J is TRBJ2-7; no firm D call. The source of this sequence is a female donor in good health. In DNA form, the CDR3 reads TGTGCCAGCAGTTACTACCAAACCTACGAGCAGTACTTC. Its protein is CASSYYQTYEQYF.